The rows below give T cell receptor beta chains drawn from one sample of a study of blood T cell repertoires in COVID-19. This table comes from immunoSEQ multiplex PCR, and its TCRdb copy is limited to in-frame clones, with some not included. The table lists about 300,000 clones, roughly 90% of them singletons. Input material: PBMCs or T cells enriched from blood (not recorded which). The origin of the receptors is a woman between 18 and 29 years old with acute COVID-19. The CDR3 runs from the conserved cysteine through the conserved F or W. D genes are given only for firm matches. The size field is filled for only some rows; it gives once, few, many or a size class.

TRBV6-4	.	TRBJ2-3	TRBD2	TGTGCCAGCAGTGAACTAGCGGGAACGGGCACAGATACGCAGTATTTT	CASSELAGTGTDTQYF
TRBV15	.	TRBJ2-5	.	TGTGCCACCAGCAGAGATAAGGGGATCCAAGAGACCCAGTACTTC	CATSRDKGIQETQYF
TRBV9	.	TRBJ2-7	TRBD1	TGTGCCAGCAGCGAGGGGACAGGGGGTTCGTACGAGCAGTACTTC	CASSEGTGGSYEQYF
TRBV7-9	.	TRBJ2-3	.	TGTGCCAGCAGCTTTTGGGTCGGGAGATGGACAGATACGCAGTATTTT	CASSFWVGRWTDTQYF
TRBV5-1	.	TRBJ2-5	TRBD2	TGCGCCAGCAGCTTGAGGACTAGCTCCGAGACCCAGTACTTC	CASSLRTSSETQYF
TRBV5-6	.	TRBJ1-2	.	TGTGCCAGCAGCTTGGCTTTAGGGCAGGGCGGTTTTGGAGGCTACACCTTC	CASSLALGQGGFGGYTF
TRBV7-9	.	TRBJ1-5	.	TGTGCCAGCAGCGCCGCGGACATCTCGATCGGGCAGCCCCAGCATTTT	CASSAADISIGQPQHF
TRBV12-3/TRBV12-4	.	TRBJ2-7	.	TGTGCCAGCAGTTTAGGGGGCAGCTACGAGCAGTACTTC	CASSLGGSYEQYF
TRBV7-2	.	TRBJ1-1	.	TGTGCCAGCAGCTTAGTACCTCCGACAGGTCTGACTGAAGCTTTCTTT	CASSLVPPTGLTEAFF
TRBV5-1	few	TRBJ1-2	.	TGCGCCAGCAGCGATCCAGACTCCTCGGCGGACTATGGCTACACCTTC	CASSDPDSSADYGYTF
TRBV5-1	.	TRBJ2-2	.	TGCGCCAGCAGCTTGGCCACAGATAACACCGGGGAGTTGTTTTTT	CASSLATDNTGELFF
TRBV29-1	.	TRBJ2-7	.	TGCAGCGTTGAGGTGAGCACAGGGTTTCTACCCTCCTACGAGCAGTACTTC	CSVEVSTGFLPSYEQYF
TRBV28	.	TRBJ2-7	TRBD2	TGTGCCAGCAGCAAGGGAGGGCGCACGAGTTACGAGCAGTACTTC	CASSKGGRTSYEQYF
TRBV21-1	.	TRBJ1-2	.	TGTGCCCGCATCCCCGGACAGGGATGTGGCTACACCTTC	CARIPGQGCGYTF
TRBV3-1/TRBV3-2	.	TRBJ1-2	.	TGTGCCAGCAGCCCGAGATTTAACTATGGCTACACCTTC	CASSPRFNYGYTF
TRBV4-1	.	TRBJ2-7	TRBD1	TGCGCCAGCAGCCACGGACAGGGCTACGAGCAGTACTTC	CASSHGQGYEQYF
TRBV5-1	few	TRBJ1-1	.	TGCGCCAGCAGCTTGGCGATGGAGGGTACTGAAGCTTTCTTT	CASSLAMEGTEAFF
TRBV6-5	.	TRBJ1-1	.	TGTGCCAGCAGCCCGCGGGGACTTCAGAACACTGAAGCTTTCTTT	CASSPRGLQNTEAFF
TRBV7-3	once	TRBJ2-3	.	TGTGCCAGCAGCTTAACGTTGTGGGCAGGGGAGAGTACAGATACGCAGTATTTT	CASSLTLWAGESTDTQYF
TRBV12-3/TRBV12-4	.	TRBJ2-1	.	TGTGCCAGCAGTTTCGGAGATGAGCAGTTCTTC	CASSFGDEQFF
TRBV28	.	TRBJ2-1	.	TGTGCCAGCAGTTTAAGCAGCGGAGATTACAATGAGCAGTTCTTC	CASSLSSGDYNEQFF
TRBV28	.	TRBJ1-5	TRBD1	TGTGCCAGCAGTTTTCGGACAGGGGTTGGATATCAGCCCCAGCATTTT	CASSFRTGVGYQPQHF
TRBV25-1	once	TRBJ1-5	.	TGTGCCAGCATCCTGGCCAGGGAGGGACAGCCCCAGCATTTT	CASILAREGQPQHF
TRBV21-1	.	TRBJ1-4	.	TGTGCCAGCAGCACGGTCGACGGGACAGTTAATGAAAAACTGTTTTTT	CASSTVDGTVNEKLFF
TRBV6-1	.	TRBJ2-7	.	TGTGCCAGCAGTGAAATCGGGAGCTCCTACGAGCAGTACTTC	CASSEIGSSYEQYF
TRBV10-3	.	TRBJ2-1	TRBD2	TGTGCCATCATGAGCGGGGGGAGCTCCTACAATGAGCAGTTCTTC	CAIMSGGSSYNEQFF
TRBV27	once	TRBJ2-5	TRBD1	TGTGCCAGCAGTCCAGGGACCGGGACAGGACGGGAAGAGACCCAGTACTTC	CASSPGTGTGREETQYF
TRBV19	.	TRBJ1-5	.	TGTGCCAGTAGTATCTGGGGAGCTCAGCCCCAGCATTTT	CASSIWGAQPQHF
TRBV7-6	.	TRBJ2-3	TRBD2	TGTGCCAGCAGCCCCGAATCTAGCGGTTACACAGATACGCAGTATTTT	CASSPESSGYTDTQYF
TRBV28	.	TRBJ2-3	.	TGTGCCAGCAGGCCGGAGACAGACACAGATACGCAGTATTTT	CASRPETDTDTQYF
TRBV5-1	.	TRBJ2-1	.	TGCGCCAGCAGCTTGGCCTGGGGGAGGTCTCCCTTTCTCCACACACACAATGAGCAGTTCTTC	CASSLAWGRSPFLHTHNEQFF
TRBV28	.	TRBJ1-6	.	TGTGCCAGTCACTTAGGCAGCGGTAATTCACCCCTCCACTTT	CASHLGSGNSPLHF
TRBV6-1	.	TRBJ2-2	.	TGTGCCAGCAGTGTTCAGCGGTCTGGGAGTGGGGGGGAGCTGTTTTTT	CASSVQRSGSGGELFF
TRBV28	.	TRBJ2-5	TRBD2	TGTGCCAGCAGTTTGTCGCGGGAGGGCCAGGAGACCCAGTACTTC	CASSLSREGQETQYF
TRBV19	once	TRBJ2-1	TRBD1	TGTGCCAGTAGGGGGACAGGGATGATTGAGCAGTTCTTC	CASRGTGMIEQFF
TRBV11-3	.	TRBJ2-1	TRBD1	TGTGCCAGCAGCTTAACAGGGGCAGGGGATGAGCAGTTCTTC	CASSLTGAGDEQFF
TRBV7-3	.	TRBJ2-7	TRBD1	TGTGCCAGCAGCTCCGGGACAGGGTTCTACGAGCAGTACTTC	CASSSGTGFYEQYF
TRBV27	.	TRBJ1-6	TRBD1	TGTGCCAGCAGTTTCGAAGCTGGGACAGGGTTGAATTCACCCCTCCACTTT	CASSFEAGTGLNSPLHF
TRBV5-1	.	TRBJ2-1	TRBD1	TGCGCCAGCAGCTTACCCGGGACAGGGACCAATGAGCAGTTCTTC	CASSLPGTGTNEQFF
TRBV11-2	.	TRBJ2-5	.	TGTGCCAGCAGCTTAGACCGAGGAAGCGAAGAGACCCAGTACTTC	CASSLDRGSEETQYF
TRBV29-1	.	TRBJ2-7	TRBD1	TGCAGCGCATCGACAGGGTTAGCCTACGAGCAGTACTTC	CSASTGLAYEQYF